These T cell receptor beta chains were read from a single sample in a study of beta chain features in type 1 diabetes. Method: immunoSEQ multiplex PCR; TCRdb's copy keeps in-frame clones and lacks some. The sample yields about 220,000 clones, approximately 11% seen once. The sample comprised central memory CD4+ T cells from blood. These receptors were collected from a man aged 18 to 30 in good health. CDR3s include the opening cysteine and the closing phenylalanine or tryptophan. A D gene is named only where the DNA matches it firmly. Size values are once, few and many counts, or a class for expanded clones, and some rows have none.

>TRBV28|NA|TRBJ1-2|few
TGTGCCAGCAGTTCCAGCGGGACACAAAGTCAATATCAGGGCTACACCTTC
CASSSSGTQSQYQGYTF
>TRBV13|TRBD1|TRBJ1-4|NA
TGTGCCAGCAGCCTCGCGACGGGGACAGGTCCTAATGAAAAACTGTTTTTT
CASSLATGTGPNEKLFF
>TRBV7-8|TRBD2|TRBJ2-1|many
TGTGCCAGCAGTCAGCGGGAGTCATCCTACAATGAGCAGTTCTTC
CASSQRESSYNEQFF
>TRBV10-3|NA|TRBJ2-1|many
TGTGCCATCAGTGGTGGGACCTCCTACAATGAGCAGTTCTTC
CAISGGTSYNEQFF
>TRBV6-1|NA|TRBJ2-1|many
TGTGCCAGCAGTTTCAGCAACAATGAGCAGTTCTTC
CASSFSNNEQFF
>TRBV2|NA|TRBJ2-7|few
TGTGCCAGCACCCTCAGGGCGGTTACCTACGAGCAGTACTTC
CASTLRAVTYEQYF
>TRBV11-3|TRBD2|TRBJ2-1|NA
TGTGCCAGCAGCGAACAGAGCGGGGCCTACAATGAGCAGTTCTTC
CASSEQSGAYNEQFF
>TRBV6-6|NA|TRBJ2-7|NA
TGTGCCAGCAGTTACTCGGGGACACGCTACGAGCAGTACTTC
CASSYSGTRYEQYF
>TRBV7-6|NA|TRBJ2-4|NA
TGTGCCAGCAGCTTCGGAGAGCGAAATCAAGCCAAAAACATTCAGTACTTC
CASSFGERNQAKNIQYF
>TRBV10-3|TRBD2|TRBJ2-7|NA
TGTGCCATCAGTGGGGCTAGCGGGGTGACCCACGAGCAGTACTTC
CAISGASGVTHEQYF
>TRBV19|TRBD1|TRBJ2-3|few
TGTGCCAGTAGTCGCCGGGACAGGGGCCTCACAGATACGCAGTATTTT
CASSRRDRGLTDTQYF
>TRBV5-1|TRBD1|TRBJ1-2|NA
TGCGCCAGCAGCTTGGACAGGGGAGGCTATGGCTACACCTTC
CASSLDRGGYGYTF
>TRBV30|TRBD1|TRBJ1-1|NA
TGTGCCTGGAGTCCTAGACTGCAGGGGGCTACGAACACTGAAGCTTTCTTT
CAWSPRLQGATNTEAFF
>TRBV5-4|NA|TRBJ1-2|NA
TGTGCCAGCAGCCAAGCCCCCAGGGGAGGCTATGGCTACACCTTC
CASSQAPRGGYGYTF
>TRBV11-2|TRBD1|TRBJ1-2|NA
TGTGCCAGCAGCCCGATCAGACAGGGGTCTTTCTATGGCTACACCTTC
CASSPIRQGSFYGYTF
>TRBV6-5|TRBD1|TRBJ2-7|NA
TGTGCCAGCAGTTACGGGGACAGGGGCTCCTACGAGCAGTACTTC
CASSYGDRGSYEQYF
>TRBV18|NA|TRBJ1-1|few
TGTGCCAGCTCACCATCTCGGGGAGGAACTGAAGCTTTCTTT
CASSPSRGGTEAFF
>TRBV10-3|NA|TRBJ2-3|few
TGTGCCATCAGTGACAGCGGTGCTAGCACAGATACGCAGTATTTT
CAISDSGASTDTQYF
>TRBV5-1|TRBD2|TRBJ2-1|few
TGCGCCAGCAGCTTGGAAAGCGGGAGGGTCCTGGAGCAGTTCTTC
CASSLESGRVLEQFF
>TRBV5-1|NA|TRBJ2-5|many
TGCGCCAGCAGCTTGGCTTCGGCGGAAGAGACCCAGTACTTC
CASSLASAEETQYF
>TRBV30|TRBD2|TRBJ2-5|NA
TGTGCCTGGAGTGCCTTTAAAGTGACTAGCGGGGGAGGGAAGACCCAGTACTTC
CAWSAFKVTSGGGKTQYF
>TRBV5-1|NA|TRBJ2-6|NA
TGCGCCAGCAGCTTCGATGGGGCCAACGTCCTGACTTTC
CASSFDGANVLTF
>TRBV5-6|NA|TRBJ2-7|many
TGTGCCAGCAGCTTGGTTTCGGGTCCCGAGCAGTACTTC
CASSLVSGPEQYF
>TRBV14|NA|TRBJ2-5|few
TGTGCCAGCAGCCAAGAAGATGGGGGGCATGAGACCCAGTACTTC
CASSQEDGGHETQYF
>TRBV4-3|NA|TRBJ2-5|NA
TGCGCCAGCAGCCAAGAGGGGGTGGGCTCGGCGACCCAGTACTTC
CASSQEGVGSATQYF
>TRBV5-1|NA|TRBJ2-1|few
TGCGCCAGCAGCGGGTGGGGGAACTCCTACAATGAGCAGTTCTTC
CASSGWGNSYNEQFF
>TRBV30|NA|TRBJ1-1|NA
TGTGCCTGGTCGAACCAGGGGTCCCTGAACACTGAAGCTTTCTTT
CAWSNQGSLNTEAFF
>TRBV28|NA|TRBJ2-3|NA
TGTGCCAGCAGTTTAGAATTAGGCGCCACAGATACGCAGTATTTT
CASSLELGATDTQYF